This TCR beta chain is drawn from a study of blood T cells in healthy people across ages. The use of a sample-barcoded 5' primer and a J-beta primer mix characterized a second PCR of roughly 6 to 11 cycles. TCRdb re-derived calls from the 5' RACE reads in MiXCR, one entry per CDR3 protein. This table has over 500,000 distinct CDR3 sequences, about 26% appearing once. V lost 10 bases, J lost 3 bases, and 8 bases stayed unmatched. The CDR3 contains 15 residues. Germline CDR1 and CDR2: SNHLY and FYNNEI. This clonotype was counted a few times. These data are also associated with another study on T cells of mothers and their children.

The rearrangement links TRBV2 to TRBJ2-1; 11 bases fit TRBD2. This sequence was found in a boy younger than 10 in good health. The sequencing sample was made of blood. In nucleotides, the CDR3 is TGTGCCATCCTAAGGCTAGCGGGAGGCTACAATGAGCAGTTCTTC. This translates into CAILRLAGGYNEQFF.